These T cell receptor beta chains were read from a single sample in a study of radiotherapy plus CTLA-4 blockade in lung cancer. The table came from immunoSEQ multiplex PCR; TCRdb's copy has only in-frame clones and leaves some out. The sample has fewer than 55,000 clones, roughly three quarters seen once. Specimen: peripheral blood, collected from a patient treated with radiotherapy plus ipilimumab. The receptors come from a human donor with non-small cell lung cancer whose response to radiotherapy plus ipilimumab could not be evaluated. CDR3s include the opening cysteine and the closing phenylalanine or tryptophan. A D gene is named only where the DNA matches it firmly. Size values are once, few and many counts, or a class for expanded clones, and some rows have none.

clone_size	v_call	d_call	j_call	cdr3_nt	cdr3_aa
NA	TRBV9	TRBD1	TRBJ1-4	TGTGCCAGCAGCGTAGCTATCGGCACAGGGGATGAAAAACTGTTTTTT	CASSVAIGTGDEKLFF
NA	TRBV19	NA	TRBJ1-1	TGTGCCAGTAGTAGGGCAGACACTGAAGCTTTCTTT	CASSRADTEAFF
NA	TRBV5-1	TRBD2	TRBJ2-2	TGCGCCAGCAGCCCGGGGACTATTTCGAGCACCGGGGAGCTGTTTTTT	CASSPGTISSTGELFF
NA	TRBV27	NA	TRBJ1-5	TGTGCCAGCAGTTTAGGCAACAGCAATCAGCCCCAGCATTTT	CASSLGNSNQPQHF
NA	TRBV5-1	TRBD1	TRBJ2-1	TGCGCCAGCAGATCCGTTGGGGGACAGGTATCCTACAATGAGCAGTTCTTC	CASRSVGGQVSYNEQFF
NA	TRBV5-1	NA	TRBJ1-3	TGCGCCAGCAGCTTTGACACAGGCTCTGGAAACACCATATATTTT	CASSFDTGSGNTIYF
NA	TRBV5-1	TRBD1	TRBJ2-5	TGCGCCAGCAGCTCCTTTGCCACAGGGGTCCAAGAGACCCAGTACTTC	CASSSFATGVQETQYF
NA	TRBV27	TRBD1	TRBJ1-1	TGTGCCAGCAGTTCTAGACCAGGGGGCCACACTGAAGCTTTCTTT	CASSSRPGGHTEAFF
NA	TRBV7-2	TRBD2	TRBJ2-1	TGTGCCAGCAGCAAGGGGGGCAGCGGGAGTTACAATGAGCAGTTCTTC	CASSKGGSGSYNEQFF
once	TRBV4-1	TRBD2	TRBJ2-1	TGCGCCAGCAGCCAAGTGCCTCTAGCGGGAGGGCCCAATGAGCAGTTCTTC	CASSQVPLAGGPNEQFF
few	TRBV6-5	NA	TRBJ1-1	TGTGCCAGCAGTTACTCTTTCGGGGGTGAAGCTTTCTTT	CASSYSFGGEAFF
NA	TRBV5-1	TRBD2	TRBJ2-5	TGCGCCAGCAGCTTGGCCCTAACTCTAGCGGACCAAGAGACCCAGTACTTC	CASSLALTLADQETQYF
once	TRBV4-3	NA	TRBJ2-5	TGCGCCAGCAGCCAAGATACCGGACAGTTTGTCACCCAGTACTTC	CASSQDTGQFVTQYF
NA	TRBV27	NA	TRBJ1-1	TGTGCCAGCAGTCGCAACATCGCGAACACTGAAGCTTTCTTT	CASSRNIANTEAFF
NA	TRBV7-3	NA	TRBJ1-2	TGTGCCAGCAGCTTAGGGCGGGGGCTCGGCTACACCTTC	CASSLGRGLGYTF
NA	TRBV11-1	NA	TRBJ2-1	TGTGCCAGCAGCCCGGGACTTCCAATCTACAATGAGCAGTTCTTC	CASSPGLPIYNEQFF
few	TRBV15	NA	TRBJ1-1	TGTGCCACCAGCAGAGTAGCAGGGGCAAGTGAAGCTTTCTTT	CATSRVAGASEAFF
NA	TRBV30	TRBD1	TRBJ1-1	TGTGCCTGGAGTCGACAGGGGTACACTGAAGCTTTCTTT	CAWSRQGYTEAFF
NA	TRBV9	TRBD1	TRBJ2-1	TGTGCCAGCAGCGTAGGAGGACAGGGGCTAGGGCAGTTCTTC	CASSVGGQGLGQFF
NA	TRBV18	TRBD1	TRBJ1-1	TGTGCCAGCTCACCGGCAGGGGGCGAATCGGACGCTTTCTTT	CASSPAGGESDAFF
few	TRBV5-1	NA	TRBJ1-1	TGCGCCAGCAGCTCCTGGGGGGGGAACACTGAAGCTTTCTTT	CASSSWGGNTEAFF
NA	TRBV7-3	TRBD2	TRBJ2-1	TGTGCCAGCAGCCCCTCGAGGCTAGCGGGTGTGAATGAGCAGTTCTTC	CASSPSRLAGVNEQFF
few	TRBV5-1	TRBD2	TRBJ2-7	TGCGCCAGCAGCTTGGCCGGGACTAAGCCCTACGAGCAGTACTTC	CASSLAGTKPYEQYF
NA	TRBV7-8	NA	TRBJ1-1	TGTGCCAGCAGCTTACTTACGGACACTGAAGCTTTCTTT	CASSLLTDTEAFF
few	TRBV5-4	NA	TRBJ2-7	TGTGCCAGCAGCTTCCAGGGGGGTGGGGGATCCCACGAGCAGTACTTC	CASSFQGGGGSHEQYF
NA	TRBV7-3	NA	TRBJ2-3	TGTGCCAGCAGCCCGGGGCCAAAAGGAGGGACAGATACGCAGTATTTT	CASSPGPKGGTDTQYF
once	TRBV7-2	TRBD1	TRBJ1-1	TGTGCCAGCAGCTTAGCGCTTGCAGGGGGAGCTTTCTTT	CASSLALAGGAFF
NA	TRBV30	NA	TRBJ1-2	TGTGCCTCTCCCACGCGGGGGACCCTGGGCTACACCTTC	CASPTRGTLGYTF
NA	TRBV7-9	TRBD1	TRBJ1-1	TGTGCCAGCAGCTTAGAGGGGGCCACTGAAGCTTTCTTT	CASSLEGATEAFF
NA	TRBV2	TRBD1	TRBJ2-7	TGTGCCGGCACACCCCAGGGGGCAGGTGAGCAGTACTTC	CAGTPQGAGEQYF
NA	TRBV9	NA	TRBJ1-1	TGTGCCAGCTCTGGGCAGGGGAATATGAACACTGAAGCTTTCTTT	CASSGQGNMNTEAFF
NA	TRBV5-1	NA	TRBJ2-7	TGCGCCAGCAGCTTGTCGGGGGTGTCCTACGAGCAGTACTTC	CASSLSGVSYEQYF
NA	TRBV7-2	TRBD1	TRBJ1-1	TGTGCCAGCAGCCCGAAGGACAGGGGGTTGGGGACTGAAGCTTTCTTT	CASSPKDRGLGTEAFF
NA	TRBV6-5	TRBD1	TRBJ2-1	TGTGCCAGCAGCTCACAGGGGGCAACTAATGAGCAGTTCTTC	CASSSQGATNEQFF
NA	TRBV7-2	TRBD2	TRBJ2-3	TGTGCCAGCATCCGGACTAGCAGTAGCACAGATACGCAGTATTTT	CASIRTSSSTDTQYF
once	TRBV5-1	NA	TRBJ2-1	TGCGCCAGCAGCTTTGAGGGTCTTAATGAGCAGTTCTTC	CASSFEGLNEQFF
NA	TRBV5-4	TRBD1	TRBJ1-1	TGTGCCAGCAGCAGACAGGGGGTGAACACTGAAGCTTTCTTT	CASSRQGVNTEAFF
NA	TRBV27	NA	TRBJ2-3	TGTGCCAGCCGAAAATCCACAGCAGATACGCAGTATTTT	CASRKSTADTQYF
NA	TRBV9	NA	TRBJ2-2	TGTGCCAGCAGCGTAGTGGCAGGATACACCGGGGAGCTGTTTTTT	CASSVVAGYTGELFF
few	TRBV5-1	NA	TRBJ1-1	TGCGCCAGCAGCCAGAGTAGCCCCGTGAACACTGAAGCTTTCTTT	CASSQSSPVNTEAFF
NA	TRBV7-6	NA	TRBJ2-7	TGTGCCAGCAGCTTAGTCGGGGTCGGAGAGCAGTACTTC	CASSLVGVGEQYF
NA	TRBV5-1	NA	TRBJ2-6	TGCGCCAGCAGCCGAGTGTCTGTGTCTGGGGCCAACGTCCTGACTTTC	CASSRVSVSGANVLTF
NA	TRBV27	TRBD1	TRBJ1-2	TGTGCCAGCAGTCTTAAGCCAACAGGGGTCAGTGGCTACACCTTC	CASSLKPTGVSGYTF
NA	TRBV5-1	TRBD2	TRBJ2-1	TGCGCCAGCAGCGGGACTAGCGGGGGAGTATCCTACAATGAGCAGTTCTTC	CASSGTSGGVSYNEQFF
NA	TRBV6-5	TRBD2	TRBJ2-1	TGTGCCAGCAGTTCCAGACTAGCTTTCCACAATGAGCAGTTCTTC	CASSSRLAFHNEQFF
NA	TRBV30	TRBD1	TRBJ1-3	TGTGCCTGGAGGACAGGGTGGCCGACGGCTGGAAACACCATATATTTT	CAWRTGWPTAGNTIYF
once	TRBV10-3	NA	TRBJ2-3	TGTGCCATCAGAAGACAGGAGCCTAGCACAGATACGCAGTATTTT	CAIRRQEPSTDTQYF